The sample holds a few counts of the clone carrying this T cell receptor beta chain. The data originate from a study of blood T cells in healthy people across ages. V was pared by 3 bases and J by 0 bases, with 11 bases between. The CDR3 has 15 residues. The germline CDR1 and CDR2 sequences are SEHNR and FQNEAQ (reference sequence). PCR was performed a second time for roughly 7 to 12 cycles using a sample-barcoded 5' primer and a J-beta primer mix. MiXCR, applied by TCRdb to the 5' RACE reads, yields one record per CDR3 protein. Here the sample spans roughly 1.7 million distinct CDR3 sequences, about 35% being singletons.

The sequencing sample was made of blood. The rearrangement uses TRBV7-9 and TRBJ1-2, with D perhaps matching TRBD1 (5 bases). The receptor's source is a woman in her 30s in good health. CDR3 protein: CASSLDTIANYGYTF. The CDR3, as DNA: TGTGCCAGCAGCTTGGACACCATAGCTAACTATGGCTACACCTTC.